Following are 10 T cell receptor beta chains from one sample sequenced in a study of T cell responses to AZD1222 COVID-19 vaccine (dated by TCRdb to about 2021). Receptors were amplified or captured by the immunoSEQ multiplex PCR assay. TCRdb's version of the immuneACCESS table is confined to in-frame rearrangements and falls short of the full clone set. An unresolved V gene accounts for under half of the shortfall where checked; the remainder is of unknown origin. This sample comprises 95,000 to 150,000 clones, approximately 88% of them detected only once. Together, the top ten hold roughly 5% of the sample. The time point label corresponds to: baseline before first vaccination. This material consisted of peripheral blood, taken on day 0 of AZD1222 vaccination. All receptors come from an adult in good health.

This clone occurred once. The genes are TRBV4-3 and TRBJ1-2, with D unresolved. From germline, CDR1 is LGHNA and CDR2 YSLEER. With 1 base removed from V and 2 bases from J, the gap between germline ends came to 5 bases. CDR3 size: 13 residues. In nucleotides, the CDR3 is TGCGCCAGCAGCCAAGGCCTGAACTATGGCTACACCTTC. Protein product: CASSQGLNYGYTF.

The chain couples TRBV5-6 to TRBJ1-2, with 8 bases fitting TRBD1. V lost 3 bases, J lost 5 bases, and 3 bases stayed unmatched. This CDR3 spans 13 amino acids. Per germline, CDR1 SGHDT and CDR2 YYEEEE. CDR3 loop: CASSSQGDYGYTF. The CDR3 nucleotides are TGTGCCAGCAGCTCACAGGGGGATTATGGCTACACCTTC.

This sequence joins TRBV3-1 (or the pseudogene TRBV3-2) and TRBJ1-3; perhaps TRBD1 as D (5 bases). Germline lookup yields CDR1 LGHDT and CDR2 YNNKEL (reference sequence). V lost 1 base, J lost 0 bases, and 10 bases lay in between. This CDR3 region has 16 residues. The CDR3 loop is CASSQGAGSSGNTIYF. DNA for the CDR3: TGTGCCAGCAGCCAAGGGGCAGGGAGCTCTGGAAACACCATATATTTT.

The chain joins TRBV19 to TRBJ2-5, with D maybe TRBD1 (5 bases). In germline, CDR1 is LNHDA, CDR2 SQIVND (reference sequence). Trimming took off 3 bases at V and 6 bases at J, with 14 bases between the two ends. The CDR3 length is 14 residues. As DNA, the CDR3 is TGTGCCAGTAGTATTGGGTTGCAGGGCCAGACCCAGTACTTC. Amino acids: CASSIGLQGQTQYF. The full variable domain, completed using reference TRBV19 and TRBJ2-5, is DGGITQSPKYLFRKEGQNVTLSCEQNLNHDAMYWYRQDPGQGLRLIYYSQIVNDFQKGDIAEGYSVSREKKESFPLTVTSAQKNPTAFYLCASSIGLQGQTQYFGPGTRLLVL.

In its sample, this clone was seen once. The rearrangement links TRBV20-1 to TRBJ1-1; possibly TRBD1 for D (5 bases). Germline lookup yields CDR1 DFQATT and CDR2 SNEGSKA (reference sequence). The CDR3 spans 15 residues. Trimming took 3 bases from V and 5 from J, leaving 19 bases between them. CDR3: CSASDVAGPRTEAFF. The CDR3 nucleotides read TGCAGTGCTAGTGATGTTGCAGGGCCGAGGACTGAAGCTTTCTTT.

The J gene is TRBJ1-6, the V gene TRBV5-6; weak D call: TRBD1 (5 bases). Trimming removed 1 base from V and 8 bases from J, with 10 bases in between. CDR3 length: 14 amino acids. Germline V gene sequence: CDR1 SGHDT, CDR2 YYEEEE. The CDR3 protein is CASSLNRGYSPLHF. The CDR3, as DNA: TGTGCCAGCAGCTTGAATAGGGGCTATTCACCCCTCCACTTT.

The chain combines TRBV7-9 with TRBJ2-1, with 8 bases that match TRBD2. Germline lookup yields CDR1 SEHNR and CDR2 FQNEAQ (reference sequence). Unmatched junction bases numbered 8, after V lost 5 bases and J lost 14 bases. The CDR3 has 12 amino acids. In DNA form, the CDR3 reads TGTGCCAGCAGCGGATCCGGGACTAGTAAGTTCTTC. Translated, it gives CASSGSGTSKFF.

The rearrangement joins TRBV7-8 to TRBJ2-7; D uncertain. V shed 1 base and J shed 6 bases, with 13 bases lying between them. This CDR3 spans 14 amino acids. The germline V gene has CDR1 SGHVS and CDR2 FQNEAQ. CDR3 region: CASSLGQRGSEQYF. For the CDR3, the DNA is TGTGCCAGCAGCTTAGGGCAAAGAGGCAGCGAGCAGTACTTC. The entire variable domain, with the rest obtained from reference TRBV7-8 and TRBJ2-7, is as follows: GAGVSQSPRYKVAKRGQDVALRCDPISGHVSLFWYQQALGQGPEFLTYFQNEAQLDKSGLPSDRFFAERPEGSVSTLKIQRTQQEDSAVYLCASSLGQRGSEQYFGPGTRLTVT.

The chain couples TRBV5-1 to TRBJ2-5, with 10 bases that match TRBD2. The CDR3 covers 16 residues. V shed 2 bases, J shed 2 bases, and the junction held 6 bases outside the gene matches. From germline, CDR1 is SGHRS and CDR2 YFSETQ. CDR3 region: CASSFYIAGGQETQYF. The CDR3 bases are TGCGCCAGCAGCTTTTATATAGCGGGGGGACAAGAGACCCAGTACTTC.

This clone was detected a few times. The chain uses TRBV11-2 and TRBJ1-1, with D tentatively TRBD1 (5 bases). V lost 2 bases, J lost 4 bases, and 8 bases lay in between. This CDR3 region has 13 residues. The germline gives CDR1 SGHAT, CDR2 FQNNGV. The CDR3 DNA sequence: TGTGCCAGCAGCTTAAGGCAGGGCACTGAAGCTTTCTTT. This sequence encodes CASSLRQGTEAFF.